This T cell receptor beta chain was identified during a study of T cells in Graves' hyperthyroidism and ophthalmopathy. Study information: Specimen type is peripheral blood, collected at initial diagnosis prior to any treatment.

From RNA transcripts, TCR beta CDR3 regions were amplified. Carried out on the TCR CDR3, a first-round RT-PCR used the HTBI primer set. MiXCR, run by TCRdb on the multiplex PCR reads, gives a single entry per CDR3 protein. The sample carries about 210,000 distinct CDR3 sequences, over 15% recorded once. As regards this clonotype: Antigen unknown.

Study-wide points: Blood shared most expanded thyroid clonotypes above 0.001. Ophthalmopathy was identified by the model a median about 6.4 months ahead of onset.

V shed 0 bases and J shed 1 base, with 13 bases lying between them. Germline loops: CDR1 SGHNT, CDR2 YENEEA. The CDR3 totals 16 residues. This chain joins TRBV11-3 and TRBJ2-7; D not certain. This TCR was recovered from a man between 45 and 60 years old with Graves' hyperthyroidism. Sequencing input: blood. The CDR3 protein is CASSLEEYGTSYEQYF. CDR3 coding DNA: TGTGCCAGCAGCTTAGAGGAGTACGGTACTTCCTACGAGCAGTACTTC. The full variable domain, rest sourced from reference TRBV11-3 and TRBJ2-7, is EAGVVQSPRYKIIEKKQPVAFWCNPISGHNTLYWYLQNLGQGPELLIRYENEEAVDDSQLPKDRFSAERLKGVDSTLKIQPAELGDSAVYLCASSLEEYGTSYEQYFGPGTRLTVT.